Each of the 21 T cell receptor beta chains below was sequenced from the same sample in a study of blood T cell repertoires in COVID-19. Clones were read by immunoSEQ multiplex PCR, and TCRdb kept only the in-frame ones, dropping some. The sample consists of some 350,000 clones, 85% to 90% of them appearing once. Sequencing was performed on peripheral blood. These receptors all stem from a woman aged 70 to 79 with COVID-19, enrolled during active disease.

V is TRBV5-8 and J is TRBJ1-1; 7 bases are shared with TRBD1. CDR3 size: 14 residues. The V segment lost 3 bases and the J segment 1 base; nucleotides outside the gene matches: 3. The V gene's germline CDR1 is SGHTS and CDR2 YDEGEE. CDR3 in DNA: TGTGCCAGCAGCTATGGGACAGAGAACACTGAAGCTTTCTTT. Protein sequence: CASSYGTENTEAFF. Combining the CDR3 with reference TRBV5-8 and TRBJ1-1 gives the whole variable domain EAGVTQSPTHLIKTRGQQATLRCSPISGHTSVYWYQQALGLGLQFLLWYDEGEERNRGNFPPRFSGRQFPNYSSELNVNALELEDSALYLCASSYGTENTEAFFGQGTRLTVV.

V gene TRBV19 combines with J gene TRBJ1-6, with 11 nucleotides matching TRBD1. This CDR3 is 20 amino acids long. The germline CDR1 and CDR2 sequences are LNHDA and SQIVND (reference sequence). J was trimmed by 4 bases and V by 5 bases; bases with no gene match: 16. CDR3 sequence reads: CASSFFPDRGQAGYNSPLHF. Written as DNA, the CDR3 is TGTGCCAGTAGTTTTTTCCCGGACAGGGGGCAGGCCGGTTATAATTCACCCCTCCACTTT.

V usage is TRBV9 and J usage is TRBJ1-6, with 10 nucleotides matching TRBD1. The CDR3 sequence is 17 residues long. V lost 3 bases to trimming and J lost 10 bases; unmatched junction nucleotides: 13. Germline lookup yields CDR1 SGDLS and CDR2 YYNGEE. The CDR3 DNA sequence: TGTGCCAGCAGCGAAAGGGCCTCCGGGACAGGGGACTCACCCCTCCACTTT. It encodes CASSERASGTGDSPLHF.

V gene TRBV6-2 or TRBV6-3 combines with J gene TRBJ1-2; D ambiguous. The CDR3 has 14 amino acids. With 0 bases removed from V and 6 bases from J, the gap between germline ends came to 11 bases. Germline V gene data show CDR1 as MNHEY and CDR2 as SVGEGT. The CDR3 protein is CASSYSSRGNGYTF. The DNA of the CDR3 is TGTGCCAGCAGTTACTCGAGTAGAGGCAATGGCTACACCTTC.

The chain combines TRBV24-1 with TRBJ1-1; D gene uncertain. The V gene's germline CDR1 is KGHDR and CDR2 SFDVKD. The CDR3 extends over 12 amino acids. V shed 4 bases and J shed 8 bases, with 10 bases lying between them. The CDR3 bases are TGTGCCACCAGTGACAGAAACAAAGAAGCTTTCTTT. It specifies CATSDRNKEAFF.

This clone was counted a single time. This chain connects TRBV18 to TRBJ1-2; 9 nucleotides line up with TRBD1. V dropped 6 bases and J dropped 5; count of bases not matched to a gene: 7. In germline, CDR1 is KGHSH, CDR2 LQKENI. The CDR3 extends over 14 amino acids. The CDR3 here is CASSPGTGSYGYTF. The CDR3 DNA follows: TGTGCCAGCTCCCCCGGGACAGGGTCGTATGGCTACACCTTC.

The V and J genes are TRBV29-1 and TRBJ1-4; 8 bases are a match to TRBD1. Germline V lookup: CDR1 SQVTM, CDR2 ANQGSEA. The CDR3 sequence is 14 residues long. Trimming removed 4 bases from V and 4 bases from J; junction bases left unmatched: 5. CDR3 loop: CSVGHTGGNEKLFF. The CDR3 nucleotides read TGCAGCGTTGGCCACACAGGGGGTAATGAAAAACTGTTTTTT.

The chain carries TRBV10-3 and TRBJ1-2; 12 bases are a match to TRBD1. CDR1 is ENHRY and CDR2 is SYGVKD in the germline V gene. J gave up 13 bases and V 0 bases, and 6 bases lay outside the gene matches. The CDR3 runs 14 residues. CDR3 loop: CAISESGGQGASTF. The CDR3 nucleotides read TGTGCCATCAGTGAGTCAGGGGGACAGGGGGCCAGCACCTTC.

The genes are TRBV19 and TRBJ1-1; a weak D match, TRBD1 (6 bases). The length of the CDR3 is 15 residues. Germline V gene data show CDR1 as LNHDA and CDR2 as SQIVND (reference sequence). V dropped 5 bases and J dropped 1 base, with 14 bases sitting between them. The CDR3 region has the DNA TGTGCCAGTAGTCCCTACAGGGTTGGGAACACTGAAGCTTTCTTT. Protein: CASSPYRVGNTEAFF.

V usage is TRBV7-2 and J usage is TRBJ2-7, with D perhaps TRBD2 (5 bases). The CDR3 contains 13 residues. V lost 6 bases and J 3 bases, leaving 12 bases between the germline ends. Germline V gives CDR1 SGHTA, CDR2 FQGNSA. CDR3 amino acids: CASRMDSGYEQYF. The CDR3 nucleotides are TGTGCCAGCAGAATGGACTCCGGCTACGAGCAGTACTTC.

This clone is a singleton in its sample. The chain has TRBV27 and TRBJ1-2, with 9 bases lining up with TRBD1. Unmatched junction bases numbered 17, after V lost 5 bases and J lost 7 bases. The germline gives CDR1 MNHEY, CDR2 SMNVEV (reference sequence). This CDR3 is built from 17 residues. For the CDR3, the DNA is TGTGCCAGCAGTCTCTACCCTCAACAGGGGGCGCCTGGTGGCTACACCTTC. This translates into CASSLYPQQGAPGGYTF.

The rearrangement uses TRBV10-2 and TRBJ2-2; D gene unclear. Between the trimmed V and J ends, which lost 6 bases and 3 bases, there was a span of 8 bases. The germline V gene encodes CDR1 WSHSY and CDR2 SAAADI. This CDR3 region has 13 residues. The CDR3 here is CASSRAYTGELFF. The CDR3 coding sequence is TGCGCCAGCAGCCGAGCTTACACCGGGGAGCTGTTTTTT.

This clone occurred a few times. The rearrangement uses TRBV19 and TRBJ1-2, with 7 bases fitting TRBD1. CDR1 is LNHDA and CDR2 is SQIVND in the germline V gene (reference sequence). V shed 4 bases, J shed 4 bases, and the junction held 9 bases outside the gene matches. CDR3 length: 15 residues. CDR3 nucleotide sequence: TGTGCCAGTAGTACGACTCGACAGGGAACCTATGGCTACACCTTC. This gives the protein CASSTTRQGTYGYTF.

This clone was detected many times. The same CDR3 can be traced to other DNA sequences in this sample. The CDR3 nucleotides are TGTGCCAGCAACCGACTAGCGGGCGGGTACACAGATACGCAGTATTTT. This gives the protein CASNRLAGGYTDTQYF. The genes are TRBV9 and TRBJ2-3; 10 bases are a match to TRBD2. With V trimmed by 6 bases and J by 2 bases, 9 bases remained unmatched. Germline values: CDR1 SGDLS, CDR2 YYNGEE. This CDR3 is 16 amino acids long.

This chain joins TRBV19 and TRBJ1-5, with no clear D. The CDR3 totals 15 residues. The germline gives CDR1 LNHDA, CDR2 SQIVND (reference sequence). Trimming removed 7 bases at V and 6 bases at J, with 19 bases between. The CDR3, as DNA: TGTGCCAGTACTCAAGAAGGGAGGGTTAGTCAGCCCCAGCATTTT. Its protein product is CASTQEGRVSQPQHF.

The rearrangement uses TRBV10-3 and TRBJ2-5; weak D call: TRBD1 (5 bases). The CDR3 totals 12 residues. With 11 bases removed from V and 1 base from J, the gap between germline ends came to 11 bases. CDR1 is ENHRY, CDR2 SYGVKD, per germline. CDR3 region: CAGRTSQETQYF. The DNA of the CDR3 is TGTGCCGGCAGGACATCCCAAGAGACCCAGTACTTC.

Here the CDR3 reads CASSPGTVSNTIYF. In DNA, the CDR3 is TGTGCCAGCAGCCCGGGGACAGTTAGCAACACCATATATTTT. The chain carries TRBV9 and TRBJ1-3, with 7 positions matching TRBD1. This CDR3 comprises 14 residues. J lost 7 bases, V lost 4 bases, and 8 bases had no gene match. Germline CDR1 SGDLS, CDR2 YYNGEE.

The chain combines TRBV27 with TRBJ2-2, with D maybe TRBD2 (5 bases). This CDR3 region has 14 residues. Trimming left V 3 bases short and J 5 bases short, with 10 bases between. Germline V gene data show CDR1 as MNHEY and CDR2 as SMNVEV (reference sequence). The CDR3 DNA reads as TGTGCCAGCAGTTTCTCCGGGGTGACCGGGGAGCTGTTTTTT. This gives the protein CASSFSGVTGELFF.

The chain combines TRBV11-2 with TRBJ2-3; 7 bases agree with TRBD1. There are 16 residues in the CDR3. Germline V gives CDR1 SGHAT, CDR2 FQNNGV. Trimming removed 3 bases from V and 4 bases from J; junction bases left unmatched: 10. The CDR3 reads CASSFSRGQAADTQYF. The CDR3 region has the DNA TGTGCCAGCAGCTTCTCCAGAGGACAGGCGGCAGATACGCAGTATTTT. Drawing the rest from reference TRBV11-2 and TRBJ2-3, the complete variable domain is EAGVAQSPRYKIIEKRQSVAFWCNPISGHATLYWYQQILGQGPKLLIQFQNNGVVDDSQLPKDRFSAERLKGVDSTLKIQPAKLEDSAVYLCASSFSRGQAADTQYFGPGTRLTVL.

The chain joins TRBV5-6 to TRBJ1-6; tentatively, D is TRBD1 (5 bases). With 6 bases removed from V and 5 bases from J, the gap between germline ends came to 12 bases. The CDR3 has 14 residues. Germline-derived CDR1 and CDR2 are SGHDT and YYEEEE. CDR3 in amino acids: CASTGGANNSPLHF. The CDR3 DNA is TGTGCCAGCACCGGAGGGGCTAATAATTCACCCCTCCACTTT.

The genes are TRBV18 and TRBJ1-4; D is possibly TRBD1 (5 bases). Germline lookup yields CDR1 KGHSH and CDR2 LQKENI. V lost 2 bases and J lost 5, with 6 bases in between. The CDR3 has 13 residues. Here the CDR3 reads CASSPRGNEKLFF. The CDR3 DNA reads as TGTGCCAGCTCACCAAGGGGAAATGAAAAACTGTTTTTT. The full variable domain, its missing parts supplied by reference TRBV18 and TRBJ1-4, is NAGVMQNPRHLVRRRGQEARLRCSPMKGHSHVYWYRQLPEEGLKFMVYLQKENIIDESGMPKERFSAEFPKEGPSILRIQQVVRGDSAAYFCASSPRGNEKLFFGSGTQLSVL.